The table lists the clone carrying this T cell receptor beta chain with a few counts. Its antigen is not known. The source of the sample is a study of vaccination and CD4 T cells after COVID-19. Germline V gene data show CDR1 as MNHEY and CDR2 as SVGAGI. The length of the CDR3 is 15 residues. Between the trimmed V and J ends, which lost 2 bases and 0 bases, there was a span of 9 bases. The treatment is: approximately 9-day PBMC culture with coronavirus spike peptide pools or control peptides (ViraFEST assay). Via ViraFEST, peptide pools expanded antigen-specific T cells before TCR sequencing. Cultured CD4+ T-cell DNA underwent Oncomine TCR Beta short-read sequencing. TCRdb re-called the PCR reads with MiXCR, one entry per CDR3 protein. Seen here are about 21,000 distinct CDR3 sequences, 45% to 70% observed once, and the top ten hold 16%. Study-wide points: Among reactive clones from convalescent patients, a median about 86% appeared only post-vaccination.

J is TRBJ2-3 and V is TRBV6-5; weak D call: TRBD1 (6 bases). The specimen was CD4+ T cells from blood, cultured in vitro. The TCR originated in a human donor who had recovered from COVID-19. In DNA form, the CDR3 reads TGTGCCAGCAGTTACGTGGGGGCCAGCACAGATACGCAGTATTTT. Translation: CASSYVGASTDTQYF.